One and the same sample provided the 10 T cell receptor beta chains below, sequenced in a study of early T cells in non-severe SARS-CoV-2 infection. From the 5' RACE reads, TCRdb called clonotypes with MiXCR, one entry per CDR3 protein. The sample carries under 80,000 distinct CDR3 sequences, 11% recorded once. Input material: whole blood. These receptors originate from an adult who was a healthcare worker with PCR-confirmed SARS-CoV-2 infection or an uninfected control (not recorded which).

The CDR3 here is CASSLEGIIGTDTQYF. In DNA, the CDR3 is TGCGCCAGCAGCTTGGAAGGGATCATCGGCACAGATACGCAGTATTTT. The gene calls are TRBV5-1 and TRBJ2-3; D remains unclear. Trimming stripped 0 bases from V and 1 base from J, with 12 bases between. Per germline, CDR1 SGHRS and CDR2 YFSETQ. The length of the CDR3 is 16 residues.

This clonotype has ten or more counts. The CDR3 loop reads CATTTRAGNYGYTF. Written as DNA, the CDR3 is TGTGCCACGACCACGAGGGCTGGAAACTATGGCTACACCTTC. V gene TRBV11-2 combines with J gene TRBJ1-2; D gene unclear. Germline loops: CDR1 SGHAT, CDR2 FQNNGV. There are 14 residues in the CDR3. Trimming shortened V by 10 bases and J by 2 bases, and 17 bases separated the two germline ends.

There are many counts of this clonotype. V and J are TRBV9 and TRBJ2-3; D call uncertain. Germline V gene lookup returns CDR1 SGDLS and CDR2 YYNGEE. The CDR3 contains 17 residues. The ends were cut back, 3 bases at V and 1 base at J, with 18 bases in the middle. This CDR3 is CASSDSPSVGRTDTQYF. The DNA for the CDR3 is TGTGCCAGCAGCGATTCCCCCAGTGTAGGGCGCACAGATACGCAGTATTTT.

In this sample, this clonotype turned up many times. The chain has TRBV20-1 and TRBJ1-4; 7 bases match TRBD1. CDR1 and CDR2 from the germline V gene are DFQATT and SNEGSKA (reference sequence). The CDR3 runs to 15 residues. V trimming: 2 bases; J trimming: 7 bases; junction bases outside the gene matches: 10. In DNA, the CDR3 is TGCAGTGCTAGACCACCCAGGGGGTCCGGTGAAAAACTGTTTTTT. Translation gives CSARPPRGSGEKLFF.

Only a few counts were recorded for this clonotype. This chain connects TRBV11-2 to TRBJ1-1, with 11 bases aligning to TRBD1. The length of the CDR3 is 13 residues. CDR1 and CDR2 from the germline V gene are SGHAT and FQNNGV. Losses at the gene ends were 6 bases for V and 7 bases for J; bases not matched to a gene: 4. CDR3: CASRWTGGIEAFF. CDR3 coding DNA: TGTGCCAGCAGGTGGACAGGGGGCATTGAAGCTTTCTTT. Full variable domain (missing parts from reference TRBV11-2 and TRBJ1-1): EAGVAQSPRYKIIEKRQSVAFWCNPISGHATLYWYQQILGQGPKLLIQFQNNGVVDDSQLPKDRFSAERLKGVDSTLKIQPAKLEDSAVYLCASRWTGGIEAFFGQGTRLTVV.

In this sample, this clonotype turned up many times. V and J are TRBV7-2 and TRBJ2-3, with 8 bases lining up with TRBD2. V gave up 6 bases and J gave up 1 base; unmatched junction bases: 3. Germline V lookup: CDR1 SGHTA, CDR2 FQGNSA. This CDR3 has 14 amino acids. The CDR3 sequence: CASRRTSRTDTQYF. In nucleotides, the CDR3 is TGTGCCAGCAGACGGACTAGCCGCACAGATACGCAGTATTTT.

There are many counts of this clonotype. This rearrangement joins TRBV5-4 to TRBJ2-2; tentatively, D is TRBD2 (6 bases). Between the trimmed V and J ends, which lost 1 base and 4 bases, there was a span of 11 bases. The CDR3 has 15 residues. The germline V gene encodes CDR1 SGHNT and CDR2 YYREEE (reference sequence). The CDR3 region has the DNA TGTGCCAGCAGCTTGTGGCGGGGAAGCACCGGGGAGCTGTTTTTT. It codes for CASSLWRGSTGELFF.

This clonotype showed up many times. The CDR3, as DNA: TGTGCCAGCAGCCAGCTACTCTTGGACAGGGGGATGCAGTTCTTC. This encodes CASSQLLLDRGMQFF. The chain is built from TRBV7-9 and TRBJ2-1, with 10 bases matching TRBD1. The CDR3 spans 15 residues. The trim removed 5 bases at V and 12 bases at J, leaving 13 bases unmatched. The germline gives CDR1 SEHNR, CDR2 FQNEAQ (reference sequence).

By sample fraction, this clonotype is medium-sized. In DNA, the CDR3 is TGTGCCAGCAGCTTCCGAGCGGGGGACGAGCAGTACTTC. This sequence encodes CASSFRAGDEQYF. The J gene is TRBJ2-7, the V gene TRBV7-3; TRBD2 aligns across 8 bases. CDR3 length equals 13 residues. Unmatched junction bases numbered 3, after V lost 3 bases and J lost 5 bases. Per germline, CDR1 SGHTA and CDR2 FQGTGA.

A few counts support this clonotype. The CDR3 DNA follows: TGTGCCAGCAGTCCCCCCGCCCGGGTTGAAGCTTTCTTT. As protein: CASSPPARVEAFF. This chain links TRBV13 with TRBJ1-1; D gene uncertain. V lost 6 bases to trimming and J lost 7 bases, with 15 bases between them. This CDR3 spans 13 amino acids. From germline, CDR1 is PRHDT and CDR2 FYEKMQ (reference sequence).